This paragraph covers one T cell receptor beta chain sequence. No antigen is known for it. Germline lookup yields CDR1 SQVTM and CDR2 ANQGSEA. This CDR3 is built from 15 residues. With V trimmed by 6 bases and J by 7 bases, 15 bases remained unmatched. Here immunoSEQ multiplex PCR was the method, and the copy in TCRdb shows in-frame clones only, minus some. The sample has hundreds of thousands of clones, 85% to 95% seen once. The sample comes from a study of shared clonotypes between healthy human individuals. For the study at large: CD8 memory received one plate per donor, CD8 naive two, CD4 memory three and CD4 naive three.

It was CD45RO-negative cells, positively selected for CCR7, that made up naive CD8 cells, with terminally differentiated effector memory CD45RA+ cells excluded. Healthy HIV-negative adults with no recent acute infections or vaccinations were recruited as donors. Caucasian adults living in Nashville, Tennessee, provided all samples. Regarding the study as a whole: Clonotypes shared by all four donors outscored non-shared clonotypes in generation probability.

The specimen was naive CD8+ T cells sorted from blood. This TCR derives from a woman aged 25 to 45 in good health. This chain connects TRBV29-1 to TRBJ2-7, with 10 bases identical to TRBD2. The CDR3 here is CSVYTGTSVSGEQYF. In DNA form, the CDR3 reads TGCAGCGTATACACCGGGACTAGCGTCTCGGGTGAGCAGTACTTC.